This T cell receptor (beta chain) was sequenced for a study of identical twins. Overall study findings and caveats: Within twin pairs, the out-of-frame alpha sequences they shared showed excess low generation probability.

This CDR3 has 12 amino acids. The germline gives CDR1 SQVTM, CDR2 ANQGSEA. V was trimmed by 7 bases and J by 1 base, leaving 10 bases between them. TCRdb called the 5' RACE reads again in MiXCR, with one record for every CDR3 protein. The sample includes 200,000 to 300,000 distinct CDR3 sequences, 10% of them seen just once. There are many counts of this clonotype. Its antigen remains unidentified. Healthy Caucasians alone served as donors. The source is a man aged 45 to 65 in good health. The specimen sequenced was memory T cells sorted from blood. The rearrangement uses TRBV29-1 and TRBJ1-1; D unresolved. The CDR3 reads CSAGLGNTEAFF. CDR3 nucleotide sequence: TGCAGCGCAGGACTGGGGAACACTGAAGCTTTCTTT.